This TCR beta chain originates from a study of shared clonotypes between healthy human individuals. About the research overall: CD4 naive and memory got three plates each, CD8 naive two, CD8 memory one.

General observations from the study: Sequencing depth was expected to affect clonotype sharing among donors.

The authors split each subset's genomic DNA evenly across several immunoSEQ plates. When replicate PCRs were run on sorted subsets, they used approximately 0.2 ug DNA, tens of thousands of T cell genomes. Some clones are missing from TCRdb's copy, which holds only in-frame ones; the method was immunoSEQ multiplex PCR. This sample has over 2 million clones, with around 95% found just once. The V gene end was trimmed by 3 bases and the J gene end by 12 bases; junction bases not matched to a gene: 8. The CDR3 runs 12 residues. The germline V gene has CDR1 SGHNT and CDR2 YYREEE (reference sequence). As concerns this clone: The antigen is not known.

The sequence came from a man aged 18 to 29 in good health. V and J are TRBV5-4 and TRBJ1-2; TRBD1 aligns across 7 bases. Material: naive CD4+ T cells sorted from blood. The subset: CD45RA+ positively selected. CDR3 coding DNA: TGTGCCAGCAGCTGGACTCAGGGGGGGAACACCTTC. It specifies CASSWTQGGNTF.